What follows are 21 T cell receptor beta chains derived from one specimen sequenced in a study of blood T cell repertoires in COVID-19. The assay was immunoSEQ multiplex PCR, and TCRdb's table has in-frame clones only and misses some. The data show approximately 200,000 clones, roughly nine tenths seen once. Specimen: PBMCs or T cells enriched from blood (not recorded which). The receptor set was obtained from a woman aged 30 to 39 who had recovered from COVID-19.

The rearrangement joins TRBV7-9 to TRBJ1-6; unclear D gene. The CDR3 totals 12 residues. In germline, CDR1 is SEHNR, CDR2 FQNEAQ (reference sequence). Trimming removed 10 bases from V and 9 bases from J, with 13 bases in between. CDR3 in amino acids: CATNVGASPLHF. The DNA of the CDR3 is TGTGCCACCAACGTGGGAGCTTCACCCCTCCACTTT.

This clone has only one observation. This rearrangement joins TRBV5-1 to TRBJ2-2; 7 nucleotides align to TRBD1. Unmatched junction bases numbered 5, after V lost 0 bases and J lost 0 bases. Germline values: CDR1 SGHRS, CDR2 YFSETQ. The CDR3 has 17 amino acids. In DNA form, the CDR3 reads TGCGCCAGCAGCTTGGGCAGGGGGACCTCGAACACCGGGGAGCTGTTTTTT. This sequence encodes CASSLGRGTSNTGELFF.

The V call is TRBV9, the J call TRBJ1-5; no reliable D call. The CDR3 consists of 12 residues. Trimming cost V 3 bases and J 7 bases, with 8 bases left between them. The germline V gene encodes CDR1 SGDLS and CDR2 YYNGEE. The CDR3 region has the DNA TGTGCCAGCAGCGCCGGTACGCAGCCCCAGCATTTT. This codes for CASSAGTQPQHF.

V and J are TRBV5-1 and TRBJ2-4, with TRBD1 matching 11 bases. Per the germline V gene, CDR1 is SGHRS and CDR2 is YFSETQ. With V trimmed by 4 bases and J by 1 base, 16 bases remained unmatched. The CDR3 is made up of 20 amino acids. CDR3 nucleotide sequence: TGCGCCAGCAGCCCCGACGGGACAGGGGGTATGGAAGAGGCCAAAAACATTCAGTACTTC. It codes for CASSPDGTGGMEEAKNIQYF.

The chain links TRBV5-6 to TRBJ2-3, with 9 bases aligning to TRBD1. Germline CDR1 SGHDT, CDR2 YYEEEE. This CDR3 spans 16 amino acids. The ends lost 4 bases at V and 2 bases at J; junction bases unmatched: 8. The CDR3 DNA sequence: TGTGCCAGCAGCGTGGCCAGGACAGGGGTCACAGATACGCAGTATTTT. It yields the protein CASSVARTGVTDTQYF.

This clone was detected only a few times. The chain recombines TRBV24-1 with TRBJ1-2; TRBD1 agrees at 10 bases. The V segment lost 4 bases and the J segment 7 bases; nucleotides outside the gene matches: 5. In germline, CDR1 is KGHDR, CDR2 SFDVKD. The length of the CDR3 is 14 residues. CDR3 loop: CATSDKGQGSGYTF. DNA of the CDR3: TGTGCCACCAGTGACAAGGGACAGGGGAGTGGCTACACCTTC.

This clone was observed once. The J gene is TRBJ2-1, the V gene TRBV7-2; the D gene is possibly TRBD1 (5 bases). Germline V gene data show CDR1 as SGHTA and CDR2 as FQGNSA. Trimming cost V 0 bases and J 0 bases, with 6 bases left between them. The CDR3 has 15 amino acids. As DNA, the CDR3 is TGTGCCAGCAGCTTAGCCAGGGCCTCCTACAATGAGCAGTTCTTC. This gives the protein CASSLARASYNEQFF.

This chain uses TRBV7-2 with TRBJ2-5; D remains unclear. Trimming removed 4 bases from V and 5 bases from J, with 11 bases in between. CDR3 length: 13 amino acids. CDR1 SGHTA and CDR2 FQGNSA come from the germline V gene. DNA for the CDR3: TGTGCCAGCAGCTCTCCTCCTAGGGAGACCCAGTACTTC. This gives the protein CASSSPPRETQYF.

This chain links TRBV4-1 with TRBJ2-6; perhaps TRBD1 as D (6 bases). The V gene's germline CDR1 is MGHRA and CDR2 YSYEKL. Trimming shortened V by 1 base and J by 1 base, and 20 bases separated the two germline ends. CDR3 length: 20 amino acids. CDR3 in amino acids: CASSQVFPGAILSGANVLTF. Written as DNA, the CDR3 is TGCGCCAGCAGCCAAGTTTTTCCAGGGGCCATACTATCTGGGGCCAACGTCCTGACTTTC.

This chain connects TRBV7-2 to TRBJ2-7; TRBD1 might be the D (6 bases). Trimming removed 5 bases at V and 0 bases at J, with 11 bases between. Germline lookup yields CDR1 SGHTA and CDR2 FQGNSA. This CDR3 contains 14 residues. DNA of the CDR3: TGTGCCAGCAGCCCCCAGGGGAGCTCCTACGAGCAGTACTTC. Its translation is CASSPQGSSYEQYF. Supplemented by reference TRBV7-2 and TRBJ2-7, the full variable domain reads GAGVSQSPSNKVTEKGKDVELRCDPISGHTALYWYRQSLGQGLEFLIYFQGNSAPDKSGLPSDRFSAERTGGSVSTLTIQRTQQEDSAVYLCASSPQGSSYEQYFGPGTRLTVT.

This rearrangement joins TRBV20-1 to TRBJ1-4; D gene ambiguous. Germline CDR1 and CDR2: DFQATT and SNEGSKA (reference sequence). The CDR3 consists of 14 residues. V shed 3 bases and J shed 3 bases, with 11 bases lying between them. CDR3 bases: TGCAGTGCTAGTAGCGGGTCACCTAATGAAAAACTGTTTTTT. Amino acid sequence: CSASSGSPNEKLFF.

The genes are TRBV19 and TRBJ1-5; 9 positions agree with TRBD1. Looked up from germline, CDR1 is LNHDA and CDR2 is SQIVND (reference sequence). The CDR3 totals 15 residues. J gave up 4 bases and V 4 bases, and 5 bases lay outside the gene matches. CDR3 in amino acids: CASSTYRGRNQPQHF. Here the CDR3 DNA reads TGTGCCAGTAGTACCTACAGGGGGCGTAATCAGCCCCAGCATTTT.

J is TRBJ1-4 and V is TRBV5-1; unclear D gene. Trimming removed 7 bases at V and 7 bases at J, with 11 bases between. The CDR3 runs to 12 residues. Germline V lookup: CDR1 SGHRS, CDR2 YFSETQ. The CDR3 loop is CASRENGEKLFF. In DNA form, the CDR3 reads TGCGCCAGCCGGGAGAACGGTGAAAAACTGTTTTTT.

The chain combines TRBV7-7 with TRBJ2-3, with a tentative D call TRBD1 (7 bases). The germline V gene has CDR1 SSHAT and CDR2 FNYEAQ (reference sequence). V was pared by 3 bases and J by 5 bases, with 12 bases between. The CDR3 has 14 residues. This CDR3 is CASSFQGGGDTQYF. In DNA, the CDR3 is TGTGCCAGCAGCTTTCAGGGGGGTGGAGATACGCAGTATTTT. The entire variable domain, with the rest obtained from reference TRBV7-7 and TRBJ2-3, is as follows: GAGVSQSPRYKVTKRGQDVTLRCDPISSHATLYWYQQALGQGPEFLTYFNYEAQPDKSGLPSDRFSAERPEGSISTLTIQRTEQRDSAMYRCASSFQGGGDTQYFGPGTRLTVL.

The chain joins TRBV28 to TRBJ1-2; D is perhaps TRBD1 (5 bases). The germline CDR1 and CDR2 sequences are MDHEN and SYDVKM. Trimming removed 3 bases at V and 2 bases at J, with 22 bases between. The CDR3 covers 18 residues. The CDR3 is CASSFGGFSSPSNYGYTF. CDR3 bases: TGTGCCAGCAGTTTCGGGGGGTTCTCCTCTCCGTCCAACTATGGCTACACCTTC.

The rearrangement joins TRBV10-2 to TRBJ1-5, with 8 nucleotides matching TRBD1. This CDR3 has 13 amino acids. Trimming took 5 bases from V and 7 from J; bases not matched to a gene: 4. Germline V gene lookup returns CDR1 WSHSY and CDR2 SAAADI. CDR3 sequence reads: CASSRQGQQPQHF. The CDR3 nucleotides read TGCGCCAGCAGTAGACAGGGGCAACAGCCCCAGCATTTT.

V and J are TRBV12-3 or TRBV12-4 and TRBJ1-2; D uncertain. Trimming took off 4 bases at V and 2 bases at J, with 8 bases between the two ends. The length of the CDR3 is 13 residues. The CDR3 sequence is CASSSTENYGYTF. The CDR3, as DNA: TGTGCCAGCAGTTCGACGGAGAACTATGGCTACACCTTC.

The chain combines TRBV13 with TRBJ1-4; TRBD1 matches at 8 bases. This CDR3 spans 16 amino acids. V dropped 5 bases and J dropped 1; count of bases not matched to a gene: 6. The germline V gene encodes CDR1 PRHDT and CDR2 FYEKMQ (reference sequence). CDR3: CASSRTGIGTNEKLFF. The CDR3 coding sequence is TGTGCCAGCAGCCGGACAGGGATCGGAACTAATGAAAAACTGTTTTTT.

The chain employs TRBV7-8 and TRBJ1-6; TRBD1 matches 7 bases. J gave up 7 bases and V 5 bases, and 11 bases lay outside the gene matches. This CDR3 has 16 amino acids. The germline V gene has CDR1 SGHVS and CDR2 FQNEAQ. This CDR3 reads CASSDEGQALNSPLHF. DNA for the CDR3: TGTGCCAGCAGCGACGAAGGACAGGCTTTGAATTCACCCCTCCACTTT.

The chain joins TRBV20-1 to TRBJ1-2, with D possibly TRBD1 on 5 matching bases. The CDR3 sequence is 11 residues long. Germline loops: CDR1 DFQATT, CDR2 SNEGSKA (reference sequence). The V end lost 2 bases, the J end lost 8 bases, and 9 bases lay between the germline ends. For the CDR3, the DNA is TGCAGTGCTAGATCCACAGGAGGCTACACCTTC. Its protein product is CSARSTGGYTF.

This chain connects TRBV9 to TRBJ2-1; D remains ambiguous. Germline loops: CDR1 SGDLS, CDR2 YYNGEE. The CDR3 consists of 13 residues. The V end was cut by 0 bases, the J end by 5 bases, with 6 bases between. The CDR3 region has the DNA TGTGCCAGCAGCGTAGCTACAGACAATGAGCAGTTCTTC. This sequence encodes CASSVATDNEQFF.